The 6 T cell receptor beta chains listed next were all sequenced from one sample in a study of T cells in Graves' hyperthyroidism and ophthalmopathy. Template material for amplifying TCR beta CDR3 regions consisted of RNA transcripts. Researchers ran a first-round RT-PCR on the TCR CDR3 using the HTBI primer set. TCRdb reprocessed the multiplex PCR reads with MiXCR, giving one entry per CDR3 protein. The sample carries hundreds of thousands of distinct CDR3 sequences, under 60% recorded once. The sequencing sample was made of peripheral blood or thyroid tissue (not recorded which). All receptors come from a young woman with Graves' hyperthyroidism.

This clonotype has just a few counts. The V call is TRBV10-3, the J call TRBJ1-1, with D maybe TRBD1 (6 bases). Germline V gene data show CDR1 as ENHRY and CDR2 as SYGVKD. This CDR3 contains 14 residues. Trimming cost V 7 bases and J 2 bases, with 14 bases left between them. CDR3: CAITWGGSNTEAFF. The DNA of the CDR3 is TGTGCCATCACTTGGGGGGGCAGCAACACTGAAGCTTTCTTT.

About this clonotype itself: Sequence at one end of the junction differs from germline and may be a read error. V gene TRBV7-2 combines with J gene TRBJ2-5; no clear D. The CDR3 covers 12 residues. The germline gives CDR1 SGHTA, CDR2 FQGNSA. CDR3 sequence: CASSQEPGTQYF. CDR3 in DNA: TGCGCCAGCAGCCAAGAACCTGGGACCCAGTACTTC.

This clonotype has a handful of counts. The J gene is TRBJ2-7, the V gene TRBV10-3, with D unresolved. Germline V gives CDR1 ENHRY, CDR2 SYGVKD. V was cut by 2 bases and J by 6 bases, with 8 bases left in between. The CDR3 runs to 12 residues. The CDR3 DNA follows: TGTGCCATCAGTGAGGAGGAAGTCGAGCAGTACTTC. Amino acids: CAISEEEVEQYF.

This chain uses TRBV5-5 with TRBJ1-5; 8 nucleotides match TRBD1. The CDR3 runs 15 residues. CDR1 and CDR2 (germline): SGHKS, YYEKEE (reference sequence). V was clipped by 0 bases and J by 3 bases; unmatched bases: 2. The CDR3 reads CASSLGQGYNQPQHF. CDR3 DNA: TGTGCCAGCAGCTTGGGACAGGGGTACAATCAGCCCCAGCATTTT.

This clonotype was seen a few times. V and J are TRBV7-9 and TRBJ2-7; D ambiguous. The CDR3 is 15 residues long. The germline V and J ends were trimmed by 5 bases and 6 bases, with 20 bases remaining between them. CDR1 and CDR2 (germline): SEHNR, FQNEAQ (reference sequence). CDR3 amino acids: CASSLTPQRLGEQYF. CDR3 nucleotides: TGTGCCAGCAGCCTCACCCCTCAGCGTTTGGGCGAGCAGTACTTC.

CDR3 protein: CSVGRGGGQETQYF. DNA of the CDR3: TGCAGCGTTGGACGAGGGGGGGGGCAAGAGACCCAGTACTTC. V usage is TRBV29-1 and J usage is TRBJ2-5; D is perhaps TRBD2 (7 bases). The CDR3 is made up of 14 amino acids. Trimming took off 4 bases at V and 2 bases at J, with 14 bases between the two ends. CDR1 is SQVTM, CDR2 ANQGSEA, per germline.